These 8 T cell receptor beta chains came from one sample sequenced in a study of vaccination and CD4 T cells after COVID-19. Their antigens remain unidentified. Scientists ran DNA taken from cultured CD4+ T cells through the Oncomine TCR Beta short-read assay for sequencing. TCRdb recomputed calls from the PCR reads with MiXCR, one row per CDR3 protein. Seen here are about 20,000 distinct CDR3 sequences, 65% to 80% observed once, and the top ten hold approximately 18%. The treatment is: approximately 9-day PBMC culture with coronavirus spike peptide pools or control peptides (ViraFEST assay). Sequenced here: CD4+ T cells from blood, cultured in vitro, sampled after SARS-CoV-2 vaccination. The receptors were sampled from a human donor who received a COVID-19 vaccine.

The chain joins TRBV15 to TRBJ1-2; unclear D gene. CDR1 is LNHNV, CDR2 YYDKDF, per germline (reference sequence). This CDR3 contains 14 residues. V was pared by 0 bases and J by 2 bases, with 7 bases between. The chain's CDR3 is CATSRDPVNYGYTF. Written as DNA, the CDR3 is TGTGCCACCAGCAGAGATCCGGTAAACTATGGCTACACCTTC. The complete variable domain, with remaining parts taken from reference TRBV15 and TRBJ1-2, reads DAMVIQNPRYQVTQFGKPVTLSCSQTLNHNVMYWYQQKSSQAPKLLFHYYDKDFNNEADTPDNFQSRRPNTSFCFLDIRSPGLGDTAMYLCATSRDPVNYGYTFGSGTRLTVV.

The chain combines TRBV20-1 with TRBJ1-5, with D perhaps matching TRBD1 (6 bases). V was shortened by 6 bases and J by 7 bases, with 19 bases between the two germline ends. This CDR3 is built from 14 residues. In germline, CDR1 is DFQATT, CDR2 SNEGSKA (reference sequence). The CDR3 DNA follows: TGCAGTGCCCGAGGGGGGGAATTTGTACAGCCCCAGCATTTT. As protein: CSARGGEFVQPQHF.

This rearrangement joins TRBV20-1 to TRBJ1-5; TRBD1 matches at 10 bases. CDR1 DFQATT and CDR2 SNEGSKA come from the germline V gene (reference sequence). V was pared by 5 bases and J by 2 bases, with 9 bases of the junction left unmatched. The CDR3 runs 16 residues. The chain's CDR3 is CSAPSPTGGGNQPQHF. CDR3 DNA: TGCAGTGCTCCGAGCCCGACAGGGGGCGGCAATCAGCCCCAGCATTTT.

The chain employs TRBV20-1 and TRBJ2-3; no definite D call. CDR1 is DFQATT and CDR2 is SNEGSKA in the germline V gene (reference sequence). Trimming stripped 1 base from V and 4 bases from J, with 15 bases between. The CDR3 contains 15 residues. CDR3 nucleotides: TGCAGTGCTAGAGTGATCCTTCCCGGGTCAGATACGCAGTATTTT. Translation: CSARVILPGSDTQYF.

The chain employs TRBV19 and TRBJ2-1; maybe TRBD2 (5 bases). The CDR3 spans 15 residues. Germline V gives CDR1 LNHDA, CDR2 SQIVND (reference sequence). V was shortened by 4 bases and J by 7 bases, with 17 bases between the two germline ends. The CDR3 DNA reads TGTGCCAGTAGTAAGGGCGGGCGTGGGGTGAATGAGCAGTTCTTC. Protein: CASSKGGRGVNEQFF. Supplemented by reference TRBV19 and TRBJ2-1, the full variable domain reads DGGITQSPKYLFRKEGQNVTLSCEQNLNHDAMYWYRQDPGQGLRLIYYSQIVNDFQKGDIAEGYSVSREKKESFPLTVTSAQKNPTAFYLCASSKGGRGVNEQFFGPGTRLTVL.

The chain uses TRBV7-2 and TRBJ1-1; 7 bases are shared with TRBD1. CDR1 is SGHTA and CDR2 is FQGNSA in the germline V gene. The CDR3 consists of 18 residues. Trimming took 1 base from V and 0 from J; bases not matched to a gene: 11. The CDR3 DNA is TGTGCCAGCAGCTTAGGAAGAAGGAGGACAGGACTGAACACTGAAGCTTTCTTT. The encoded protein is CASSLGRRRTGLNTEAFF. Combining the CDR3 with reference TRBV7-2 and TRBJ1-1 gives the whole variable domain GAGVSQSPSNKVTEKGKDVELRCDPISGHTALYWYRQSLGQGLEFLIYFQGNSAPDKSGLPSDRFSAERTGGSVSTLTIQRTQQEDSAVYLCASSLGRRRTGLNTEAFFGQGTRLTVV.

J is TRBJ2-5 and V is TRBV30; D may be TRBD2 (7 bases). Trimming pared 0 bases from V and 4 bases from J, leaving 18 bases between. Per germline, CDR1 GTSNPN and CDR2 SVGIG (reference sequence). This CDR3 has 16 residues. Here the CDR3 reads CAWSVRSQGGGETQYF. CDR3 nucleotides: TGTGCCTGGAGTGTACGATCTCAGGGAGGGGGAGAGACCCAGTACTTC.

V usage is TRBV2 and J usage is TRBJ1-4; no clear D. CDR3 length equals 14 residues. CDR1 and CDR2 from the germline V gene are SNHLY and FYNNEI. Trimming took off 5 bases at V and 1 base at J, with 8 bases between the two ends. In DNA, the CDR3 is TGTGCCAGCAGTTCAGCGCTAACTAATGAAAAACTGTTTTTT. The encoded protein is CASSSALTNEKLFF.